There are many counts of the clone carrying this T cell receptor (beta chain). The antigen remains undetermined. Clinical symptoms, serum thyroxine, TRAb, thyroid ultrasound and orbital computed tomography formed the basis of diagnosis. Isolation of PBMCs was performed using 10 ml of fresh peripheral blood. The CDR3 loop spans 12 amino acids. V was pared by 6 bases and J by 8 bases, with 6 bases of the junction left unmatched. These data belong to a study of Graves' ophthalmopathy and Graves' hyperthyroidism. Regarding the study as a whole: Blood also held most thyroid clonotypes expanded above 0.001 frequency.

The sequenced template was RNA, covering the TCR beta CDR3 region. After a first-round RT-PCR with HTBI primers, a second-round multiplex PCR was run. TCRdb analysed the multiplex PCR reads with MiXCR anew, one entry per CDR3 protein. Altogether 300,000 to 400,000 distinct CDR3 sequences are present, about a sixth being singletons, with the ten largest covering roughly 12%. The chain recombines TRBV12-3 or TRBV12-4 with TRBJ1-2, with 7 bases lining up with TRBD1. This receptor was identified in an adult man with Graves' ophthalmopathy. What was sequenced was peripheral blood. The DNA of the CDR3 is TGTGCCAGCAGGACAGGGCCCGGGGGCTACACCTTC. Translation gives CASRTGPGGYTF.